These 20 T cell receptor beta chains came from one sample sequenced in a study of shared clonotypes between healthy human individuals. This table comes from immunoSEQ multiplex PCR, and its TCRdb copy is limited to in-frame clones, with some not included. The sample records some 700,000 clones, about 92% being singletons. Material: memory CD8+ T cells from PBMCs. This sample's subset: CD45RO+ cells pooled with CCR7-negative TemRA cells. The receptors originated from a man aged 18 to 30 in good health. Some clones in this sample may be carry-over from other donors' samples.

This chain uses TRBV27 with TRBJ2-3; 7 positions match TRBD2. This CDR3 region has 15 residues. Germline trimming cut 6 bases from V and 0 bases from J; bases unmatched to any gene: 6. The V gene's germline CDR1 is MNHEY and CDR2 SMNVEV (reference sequence). The CDR3 bases are TGTGCCAGCAGCTCAAGCGGGATGAGCACAGATACGCAGTATTTT. It is translated as CASSSSGMSTDTQYF.

V is TRBV9 and J is TRBJ2-1; the match to TRBD2 covers 11 bases. CDR3 length: 17 amino acids. Germline V CDR1 and CDR2: SGDLS, YYNGEE. Unmatched junction bases numbered 9, after V lost 1 base and J lost 6 bases. The CDR3 is CASSVSQLAGAANEQFF. CDR3 in DNA: TGTGCCAGCAGCGTATCCCAACTAGCGGGAGCTGCCAATGAGCAGTTCTTC.

The chain links TRBV7-3 to TRBJ2-1; D uncertain. V gave up 1 base and J gave up 6 bases, with 13 bases separating them. CDR1 and CDR2 from the germline V gene are SGHTA and FQGTGA. CDR3 size: 15 residues. CDR3 amino acids: CASSLILGPINEQFF. The CDR3 region has the DNA TGTGCCAGCAGCTTAATTCTCGGACCAATCAATGAGCAGTTCTTC.

This sequence joins TRBV14 and TRBJ1-2; D possibly corresponds to TRBD1 (5 bases). The CDR3 contains 17 residues. Between the trimmed V and J ends, which lost 3 bases and 3 bases, there was a span of 20 bases. Germline CDR1 SGHDN, CDR2 FVKESK. CDR3 in DNA: TGTGCCAGCAGCCACCGCGGGGGGGTCGGGGCACACTATGGCTACACCTTC. Amino acids: CASSHRGGVGAHYGYTF.

Only one count was recorded for this clone. The chain has TRBV4-1 and TRBJ2-7; tentatively, D is TRBD1 (6 bases). The CDR3 contains 16 residues. Germline V lookup: CDR1 MGHRA, CDR2 YSYEKL. The V end was cut by 1 base, the J end by 3 bases, with 16 bases between. The CDR3 loop reads CASSQGPWQGYYEQYF. DNA for the CDR3: TGCGCCAGCAGCCAAGGACCCTGGCAGGGGTACTACGAGCAGTACTTC.

This chain links TRBV11-2 with TRBJ2-5; D is tentatively TRBD1 or TRBD2 (5 bases each). Deletions cut 1 base from V and 4 bases from J, with 16 bases between. The CDR3 totals 16 residues. Germline V gene lookup returns CDR1 SGHAT and CDR2 FQNNGV. The CDR3 coding sequence is TGTGCCAGCAGCTTAGGGAGACTGAGGGGACCAGAGACCCAGTACTTC. Protein: CASSLGRLRGPETQYF. Filled out from reference TRBV11-2 and TRBJ2-5, the complete variable domain reads EAGVAQSPRYKIIEKRQSVAFWCNPISGHATLYWYQQILGQGPKLLIQFQNNGVVDDSQLPKDRFSAERLKGVDSTLKIQPAKLEDSAVYLCASSLGRLRGPETQYFGPGTRLLVL.

The J gene is TRBJ2-7, the V gene TRBV28; D may be TRBD1 or TRBD2 (6 bases each). Deletions cut 1 base from V and 2 bases from J, with 15 bases between. CDR1 and CDR2 from the germline V gene are MDHEN and SYDVKM. The CDR3 sequence is 16 residues long. The DNA for the CDR3 is TGTGCCAGCAGTTTATTGGGGGGCCGTAGGGCCTACGAGCAGTACTTC. Amino acid sequence: CASSLLGGRRAYEQYF.

The chain uses TRBV4-1 and TRBJ1-6; 9 nucleotides agree with TRBD1. Germline CDR1 is MGHRA and CDR2 is YSYEKL. V lost 3 bases and J lost 7; bases outside the gene matches: 4. The CDR3 length is 15 residues. The CDR3 is CASSHGQGLNSPLHF. The CDR3 DNA reads TGCGCCAGCAGCCACGGACAGGGGTTAAATTCACCCCTCCACTTT.

This clone was counted once. The rearrangement links TRBV5-1 to TRBJ2-7; TRBD2 agrees at 14 bases. After removal of 4 bases from V and 7 bases from J, the junction contained 13 bases not matched to a gene. This CDR3 region has 17 residues. Germline V gene sequence: CDR1 SGHRS, CDR2 YFSETQ. The CDR3: CASSLGTSGRGGGEQYF. The CDR3 coding sequence is TGCGCCAGCAGCCTCGGGACTAGCGGGAGAGGGGGCGGGGAGCAGTACTTC.

The chain combines TRBV11-3 with TRBJ2-1; TRBD2 might be the D (6 bases). V was clipped by 5 bases and J by 8 bases, with 25 bases between them. Looked up from germline, CDR1 is SGHNT and CDR2 is YENEEA. The CDR3 covers 17 residues. In nucleotides, the CDR3 is TGTGCCAGCAGCCGGGAAGGGACTGGGGGTAGAATGGATGAGCAGTTCTTC. Amino acids: CASSREGTGGRMDEQFF.

This clone came up a few times. The gene calls are TRBV7-6 and TRBJ1-1, with a weak D call TRBD1 (5 bases). The CDR3 runs 15 residues. The ends were cut back, 4 bases at V and 4 bases at J, with 16 bases in the middle. Germline CDR1 is SGHVS and CDR2 is FNYEAQ. CDR3 region: CASSSGGILGTEAFF. The CDR3 region has the DNA TGTGCCAGCAGCTCCGGGGGGATTCTGGGCACTGAAGCTTTCTTT.

The J gene is TRBJ2-7, the V gene TRBV6-6; the D gene is possibly TRBD1 (8 bases). Germline V gives CDR1 MNHNY, CDR2 SVGAGI (reference sequence). The CDR3 covers 14 residues. V shed 7 bases and J shed 4 bases, with 17 bases lying between them. CDR3 sequence reads: CASTEQGGLYEQYF. The CDR3 region has the DNA TGTGCCAGCACCGAACAGGGGGGGCTTTACGAGCAGTACTTC.

The chain links TRBV10-3 to TRBJ1-3; TRBD1 aligns across 7 bases. CDR1 and CDR2 from the germline V gene are ENHRY and SYGVKD. The CDR3 totals 15 residues. The J segment lost 0 bases and the V segment lost 7 bases, leaving 6 bases of the junction unmatched. The CDR3 nucleotides are TGTGCCATCACCCCGGGACAGACCTCTGGAAACACCATATATTTT. This translates into CAITPGQTSGNTIYF.

The chain uses TRBV27 and TRBJ1-2, with no clear D. CDR1 and CDR2 from the germline V gene are MNHEY and SMNVEV (reference sequence). The CDR3 is 13 amino acids. V shed 6 bases and J shed 4 bases, with 12 bases lying between them. DNA for the CDR3: TGTGCCAGCAGACAAGGCGCCCTCTATGGCTACACCTTC. Protein sequence: CASRQGALYGYTF.

This sequence joins TRBV28 and TRBJ1-2; 7 bases agree with TRBD1. After removal of 1 base from V and 5 bases from J, the junction contained 7 bases not matched to a gene. The CDR3 is 15 residues long. In germline, CDR1 is MDHEN, CDR2 SYDVKM. DNA of the CDR3: TGTGCCAGCAGTTTATTTATAGGGGGCGAGTATGGCTACACCTTC. The encoded protein is CASSLFIGGEYGYTF.

This clone was found a few times. The V gene is TRBV9, the J gene TRBJ1-2; 9 nucleotides match TRBD1. This CDR3 region has 14 residues. Trimming cost V 3 bases and J 6 bases; bases outside gene matches: 6. The germline CDR1 and CDR2 sequences are SGDLS and YYNGEE. Written as DNA, the CDR3 is TGTGCCAGCAGCGGCAAACAGGGGGCTGATGGCTACACCTTC. This gives the protein CASSGKQGADGYTF.

The chain combines TRBV9 with TRBJ2-3; 13 nucleotides line up with TRBD2. There are 17 residues in the CDR3. Losses at the gene ends were 4 bases for V and 6 bases for J; bases not matched to a gene: 11. CDR1 and CDR2 (germline): SGDLS, YYNGEE. In DNA form, the CDR3 reads TGTGCCAGCAGCTTCCGGACTAGCGGGAGTTCCGTCGATACGCAGTATTTT. Its protein product is CASSFRTSGSSVDTQYF.

The genes are TRBV6-5 and TRBJ1-1; D is possibly TRBD1 (5 bases). The CDR3 is made up of 14 amino acids. V was trimmed by 5 bases and J by 2 bases, leaving 12 bases between them. Germline lookup yields CDR1 MNHEY and CDR2 SVGAGI. The CDR3 sequence is CASSPLQGNTEAFF. CDR3 sequence (DNA): TGTGCCAGCAGTCCCCTCCAGGGAAACACTGAAGCTTTCTTT.

This clone was counted a few times. The chain is built from TRBV6-5 and TRBJ2-5; D ambiguous. Germline V gene data show CDR1 as MNHEY and CDR2 as SVGAGI. V gave up 2 bases and J gave up 5 bases, with 6 bases separating them. The CDR3 consists of 12 residues. CDR3 nucleotides: TGTGCCAGCAGTTACGATCGGGAGACCCAGTACTTC. Translation gives CASSYDRETQYF.

V usage is TRBV2 and J usage is TRBJ1-1; maybe TRBD1 (5 bases). CDR3 size: 15 residues. The V end was cut by 4 bases, the J end by 0 bases, with 12 bases between. CDR1 SNHLY and CDR2 FYNNEI come from the germline V gene. In DNA form, the CDR3 reads TGTGCCAGCAGTGCGCTCGCAGGGATGAACACTGAAGCTTTCTTT. Translation gives CASSALAGMNTEAFF.